This T cell receptor (beta chain) comes out of a study of human T cells and chemical hapten exposure. Overall study context: How much TCR each sample yielded varied, mostly because pooled library volumes differed slightly.

The time point: healthy volunteer bleed at 6 weeks. It was unfractionated whole blood from which total RNA was extracted. Germline assignment: CDR1 MDHEN and CDR2 SYDVKM. V shed 6 bases and J 3 bases; nucleotides not matched to a gene: 7. The CDR3 runs 15 residues. Using its own MiXCR run on the RACE reads, TCRdb lists one record per CDR3 protein. The data show 30,000 to 35,000 distinct CDR3 sequences, approximately 5% seen once. The clonotype comes from a human donor in good health. Some clones in this sample may be carry-over from other donors' samples. The sequenced material came from whole blood. This chain joins TRBV28 and TRBJ2-2; TRBD1 matches 7 bases. Here the CDR3 DNA reads TGTGCCAGCAGAACCGGACAGGAGGACACCGGGGAGCTGTTTTTT. Its protein product is CASRTGQEDTGELFF.